These T cell receptor beta chains were read from a single sample in a study of CD8 T cells in Susac syndrome. Each CDR3 protein gets one entry after TCRdb re-called the immunoSEQ multiplex PCR reads with MiXCR. The data contain around 270,000 distinct CDR3 sequences, approximately 90% of them seen just once; the ten biggest clones take up approximately 0.18%. Material: CD8+ T cells from PBMCs. The source is a human donor with multiple sclerosis. CDR3s include the opening cysteine and the closing phenylalanine or tryptophan.

j_call v_call cdr3_aa
TRBJ2-7 TRBV29-1 CSVYTGTEPEQYF
TRBJ2-7 TRBV19 CASSIYGGPYEQYF
TRBJ1-2 TRBV10-3 CVTLSQDKGANYGYTF
TRBJ2-7 TRBV20-1 CSARDLGRDTYEQYF
TRBJ2-1 TRBV6-2/TRBV6-3 CASSSTIAGGTGNEQFF
TRBJ1-2 TRBV30 CASAGAGYYGYTF
TRBJ1-1 TRBV2 CASSTYSWETEAFF
TRBJ2-1 TRBV19 CASDRGMSSYNEQFF
TRBJ2-1 TRBV7-9 CASSLSFGPNEQFF
TRBJ2-2 TRBV20-1 CSARVEGTGELFF
TRBJ2-3 TRBV4-3 CASSQDREAGAGDTQYF
TRBJ2-1 TRBV5-6 CASSLEAETSGGIYNEQFF
TRBJ2-1 TRBV29-1 CSVGSLDEQFF
TRBJ2-3 TRBV4-2 CASSPSTGAWTQYF
TRBJ2-7 TRBV20-1 CSAPPGLQYEQYF
TRBJ2-1 TRBV28 CASSLGFGNEQFF
TRBJ2-1 TRBV2 CARSRDRGYNEQFF
TRBJ2-7 TRBV29-1 CSVETESSYEQYF
TRBJ2-7 TRBV9 CASSVVPGLSNEQYF
TRBJ2-5 TRBV7-9 CASSSVLKAAQYF
TRBJ2-3 TRBV7-2 CASSSTSMDTQYF
TRBJ2-7 TRBV7-9 CASSPMRGRESDEQYF
TRBJ2-7 TRBV27 CASRGGMYEQYF
TRBJ1-5 TRBV6-1 CAISANMEDQPQHF
TRBJ1-1 TRBV20-1 CSARVPGPNTEAFF
TRBJ2-3 TRBV4-3 CASSRQLLLAESSTDTQYF
TRBJ2-5 TRBV7-8 CASSGVPRRGETQYF
TRBJ2-1 TRBV9 CASSVPGAGGPGEQFF
TRBJ2-5 TRBV7-8 CASTPLERGQETQYF
TRBJ2-5 TRBV27 CASSPDLAGGPKETQYF
TRBJ2-2 TRBV19 CASSSDLTGYLGELFF
TRBJ2-2 TRBV7-9 CASSSGAVAGELFF
TRBJ2-7 TRBV7-2 CASSLTSGAYEQYF
TRBJ2-3 TRBV15 CATSRLAGGRDTQYF
TRBJ2-1 TRBV20-1 CSATVPRAYNEQFF
TRBJ2-7 TRBV6-1 CASTQGAGSYEQYF
TRBJ1-5 TRBV28 CASSLGIQPQHF
TRBJ1-1 TRBV11-2 CASSSSVNTEAFF
TRBJ2-2 TRBV28 CASLDSPNTGELFF
TRBJ2-7 TRBV7-9 CASSLRAPGMAYEQYF
TRBJ2-3 TRBV7-9 CASSWAGAPGDTQYF
TRBJ1-1 TRBV7-2 CASSAGQYMNTEAFF
TRBJ2-3 TRBV28 CASSFRRGYTDTQYF
TRBJ2-1 TRBV6-4 CASSDKRGDPYNEQFF
TRBJ2-1 TRBV5-1 CASSPDGGLTYNEQFF